The 7 T cell receptor beta chains listed next were all sequenced from one sample in a study of technical replicates of blood from a few donors. The method was immunoSEQ multiplex PCR; TCRdb's version includes in-frame clones alone and lacks a portion of them. This sample carries roughly 15,000 clones, about nine tenths of them seen once, and the ten largest clones take 11%. What was sequenced was PBMCs. These receptors came from a human donor in good health.

The chain employs TRBV10-2 and TRBJ2-1; 13 positions agree with TRBD2. Germline-derived CDR1 and CDR2 are WSHSY and SAAADI. This CDR3 contains 14 residues. The V and J ends lost 3 bases and 12 bases, in that order; junction bases with no gene match: 5. CDR3 in amino acids: CASSELAGGPGQFF. The CDR3 DNA follows: TGCGCCAGCAGTGAACTAGCGGGAGGGCCTGGGCAGTTCTTC.

The chain uses TRBV28 and TRBJ2-1; TRBD2 matches at 9 bases. Per the germline V gene, CDR1 is MDHEN and CDR2 is SYDVKM. Unmatched junction bases numbered 16, after V lost 7 bases and J lost 15 bases. The CDR3 is 14 residues long. CDR3 region: CASTLPGLAGEVFF. The CDR3, as DNA: TGTGCCAGCACCTTACCTGGGTTAGCGGGAGAGGTGTTCTTC.

The chain recombines TRBV19 with TRBJ1-5; no clear D. Germline V gene data show CDR1 as LNHDA and CDR2 as SQIVND (reference sequence). Trimming cost V 6 bases and J 9 bases, with 15 bases left between them. This CDR3 comprises 13 residues. CDR3 amino acids: CASRWQENLPQHF. The CDR3 DNA sequence: TGTGCCAGTAGATGGCAGGAAAATTTGCCCCAGCATTTT.

The chain recombines TRBV6-1 with TRBJ1-3; D perhaps matches TRBD1 (6 bases). Trimming removed 4 bases at V and 3 bases at J, with 10 bases between. Germline loops: CDR1 MNHNS, CDR2 SASEGT. This CDR3 has 14 amino acids. The CDR3 loop reads CASSGGRGGNTIYF. The CDR3 DNA sequence: TGTGCCAGCAGTGGGGGCAGGGGTGGAAACACCATATATTTT.

This clone was seen only a few times. This chain connects TRBV10-1 to TRBJ2-2; TRBD2 agrees at 12 bases. Germline V lookup: CDR1 WNHNN, CDR2 SYGVQD (reference sequence). Losses at the gene ends were 0 bases for V and 0 bases for J; bases not matched to a gene: 8. The CDR3 is 20 amino acids. The CDR3 sequence is CASSESGGLAGGPNTGELFF. In nucleotides, the CDR3 is TGCGCCAGCAGTGAGTCCGGAGGTCTAGCGGGAGGGCCGAACACCGGGGAGCTGTTTTTT.

The rearrangement joins TRBV7-9 to TRBJ2-1; 8 bases map to TRBD2. Germline V gene lookup returns CDR1 SEHNR and CDR2 FQNEAQ (reference sequence). Unmatched junction bases numbered 6, after V lost 3 bases and J lost 2 bases. The CDR3 spans 16 residues. The CDR3 DNA reads TGTGCCAGCAGCTTCCCCCTAGCGGGTACCTACAATGAGCAGTTCTTC. Its protein product is CASSFPLAGTYNEQFF.

The chain has TRBV6-1 and TRBJ1-2; D perhaps matches TRBD1 (6 bases). The V gene's germline CDR1 is MNHNS and CDR2 SASEGT. The CDR3 has 15 amino acids. Deletions cut 1 base from V and 5 bases from J, with 14 bases between. The CDR3 nucleotides are TGTGCCAGCAGTGAAGGGCAGGGACATACTTATGGCTACACCTTC. Protein sequence: CASSEGQGHTYGYTF.